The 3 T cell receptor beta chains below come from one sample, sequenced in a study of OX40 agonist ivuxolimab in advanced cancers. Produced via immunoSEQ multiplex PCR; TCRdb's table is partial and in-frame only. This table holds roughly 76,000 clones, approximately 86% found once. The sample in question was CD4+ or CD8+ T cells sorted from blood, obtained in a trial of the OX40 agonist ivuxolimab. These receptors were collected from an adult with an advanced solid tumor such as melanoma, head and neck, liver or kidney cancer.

CDR3 sequence: CASSRGGLSEKLFF. CDR3 coding DNA: TGTGCCAGCAGCCGGGGGGGGTTATCTGAAAAACTGTTTTTT. The chain combines TRBV7-2 with TRBJ1-4, with D possibly being TRBD1 (5 bases). This CDR3 has 14 residues. Per germline, CDR1 SGHTA and CDR2 FQGNSA. Trimming removed 5 bases at V and 7 bases at J, with 14 bases between.

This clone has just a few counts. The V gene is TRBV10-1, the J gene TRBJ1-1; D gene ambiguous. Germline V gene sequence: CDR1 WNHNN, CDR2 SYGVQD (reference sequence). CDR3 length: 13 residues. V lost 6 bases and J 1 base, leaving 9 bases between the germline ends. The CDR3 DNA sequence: TGCGCCAGCAGCGAACAGCGGAACACTGAAGCTTTCTTT. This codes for CASSEQRNTEAFF.

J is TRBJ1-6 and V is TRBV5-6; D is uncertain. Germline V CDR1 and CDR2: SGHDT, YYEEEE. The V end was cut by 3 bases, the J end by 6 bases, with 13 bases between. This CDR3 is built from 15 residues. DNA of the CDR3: TGTGCCAGCAGCTCTCGGACCGGTCTTAATTCACCCCTCCACTTT. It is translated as CASSSRTGLNSPLHF.